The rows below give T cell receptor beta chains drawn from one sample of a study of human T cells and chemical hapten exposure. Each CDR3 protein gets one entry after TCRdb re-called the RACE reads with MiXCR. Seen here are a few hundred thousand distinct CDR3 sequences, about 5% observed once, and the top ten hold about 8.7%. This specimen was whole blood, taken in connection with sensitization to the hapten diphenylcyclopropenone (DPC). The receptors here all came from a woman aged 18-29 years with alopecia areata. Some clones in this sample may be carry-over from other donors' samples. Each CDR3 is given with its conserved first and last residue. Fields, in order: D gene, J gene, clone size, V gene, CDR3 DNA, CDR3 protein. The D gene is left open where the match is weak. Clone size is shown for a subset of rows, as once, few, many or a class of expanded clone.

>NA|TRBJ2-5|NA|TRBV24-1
TGTGCCACCAGTGACCCTAGACATTTGGAGACCCAGTACTTC
CATSDPRHLETQYF
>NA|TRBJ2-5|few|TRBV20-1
TGCAGTGCTAGCGGGGGCCCGCCCGGGGGGCAGACCCAGTACTTC
CSASGGPPGGQTQYF
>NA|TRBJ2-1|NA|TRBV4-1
TGCGCCAGCAGCACAAAAAACAGTGGTGAGCAGTTCTTC
CASSTKNSGEQFF
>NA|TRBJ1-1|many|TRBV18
TGTGCCAGCTCATCGCGACAGACACAGAACACTGAAGCTTTCTTT
CASSSRQTQNTEAFF
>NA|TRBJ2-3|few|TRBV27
TGTGCCACTCAAAGAGGCGGCACAGATACGCAGTATTTT
CATQRGGTDTQYF
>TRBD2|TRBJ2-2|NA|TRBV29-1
TGCAGCGTATACCTAGGGGAGGGCTCGAACACCGGGGAGCTGTTTTTT
CSVYLGEGSNTGELFF
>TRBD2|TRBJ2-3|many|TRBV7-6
TGTGCCAGCAGCTACCAGCGGGGCGGCAGTGGTACGCAGTATTTT
CASSYQRGGSGTQYF
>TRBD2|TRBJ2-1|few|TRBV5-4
TGTGCCAGCAGCAGGCTTTGGAGCGGGGGCAATGAGCAGTTCTTC
CASSRLWSGGNEQFF
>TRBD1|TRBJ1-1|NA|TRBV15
TGTGCCACCAGCAGATCGGGACAGGGGGTGACTGAAGCTTTCTTT
CATSRSGQGVTEAFF
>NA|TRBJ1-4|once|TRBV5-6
TGTGCCAGCAGCTTAAATTCCGCGGAAGCAACTAATGAAAAACTGTTTTTT
CASSLNSAEATNEKLFF
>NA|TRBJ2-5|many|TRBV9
TGTGCCAGCAGCGTAGAGATGGAGACCCAGTACTTC
CASSVEMETQYF
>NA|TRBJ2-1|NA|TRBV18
TGTGCCAGCTCACCAGGCGTAGCGGTAAGAGGAGAGCAGTTCTTC
CASSPGVAVRGEQFF
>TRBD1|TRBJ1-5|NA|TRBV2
TGTGCCAGCAGCCCCGGGACAGCTTATCAGCCCCAGCATTTT
CASSPGTAYQPQHF
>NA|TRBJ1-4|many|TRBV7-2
TGTGCCAGCAGCTTAGGCCCAGCTGCAACTAATGAAAAACTGTTTTTT
CASSLGPAATNEKLFF
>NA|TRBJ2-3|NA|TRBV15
TGTGCCACCAGCAGAGCGGGGATTCAAGATACGCAGTATTTT
CATSRAGIQDTQYF
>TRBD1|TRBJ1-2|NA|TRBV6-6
TGTGCCGGACAGGGGCCACGGTCAGATGGCTACACCTTC
CAGQGPRSDGYTF
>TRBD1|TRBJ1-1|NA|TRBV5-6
TGTGCCAGCAGTTCTGACAGGGCCCTCATGAACACTGAAGCTTTCTTT
CASSSDRALMNTEAFF
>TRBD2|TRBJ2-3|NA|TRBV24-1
TGTGCCACCAGTGAGACGCGGGGGGGCGTAGATACGCAGTATTTT
CATSETRGGVDTQYF
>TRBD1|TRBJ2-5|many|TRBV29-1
TGCAGCGCCGCAGATTTTAACAGGGGAGAGACCCAGTACTTC
CSAADFNRGETQYF
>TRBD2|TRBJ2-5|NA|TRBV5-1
TGCGCCAGCAGCTCCCCTCCTAGCGGCAGGGAGACCCAGTACTTC
CASSSPPSGRETQYF
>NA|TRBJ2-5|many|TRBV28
TGTGCCAGCAGTTTTCCCCGGGCACAGGATCAAGAGACCCAGTACTTC
CASSFPRAQDQETQYF
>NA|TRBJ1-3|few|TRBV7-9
TGTGCCAGCATTGCGTTGGGACAAACAGTCGGAAACACCATATATTTT
CASIALGQTVGNTIYF
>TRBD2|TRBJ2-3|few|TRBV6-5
TGTGCCAGCAGTTACGGGACTAGCCCCAGCCTAAGCACAGATACGCAGTATTTT
CASSYGTSPSLSTDTQYF
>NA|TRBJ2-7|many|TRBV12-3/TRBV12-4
TGTGCCAGCAGTTATAAGGGCAGGGGATTTGCGGGCGAGCAGTACTTC
CASSYKGRGFAGEQYF
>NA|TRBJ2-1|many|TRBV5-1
TGCGCCAGCAGCTTTGCGGAGCCCGGTGAGCAGTTCTTC
CASSFAEPGEQFF
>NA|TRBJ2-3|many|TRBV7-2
TGTGCCAGCAGCTTAGTGGTAGCCACGCAGTATTTT
CASSLVVATQYF
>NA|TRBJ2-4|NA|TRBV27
TGTGCCAGCAGATCCCCCATACAGGGGGGGAGAAACATTCAGTACTTC
CASRSPIQGGRNIQYF
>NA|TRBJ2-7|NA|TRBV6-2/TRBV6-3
TGTGCCGACAACCATGGGGAGCAGTACTTC
CADNHGEQYF
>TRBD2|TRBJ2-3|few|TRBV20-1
TGCAGTGCTAGAGATTTTGGGGAGGGCCAGCCAGATACGCAGTATTTT
CSARDFGEGQPDTQYF
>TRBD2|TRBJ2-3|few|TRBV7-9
TGTGCCAGCAGCTTTCACGGACTAGAGACAGATACGCAGTATTTT
CASSFHGLETDTQYF
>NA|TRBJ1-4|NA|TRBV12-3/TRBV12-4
TGTGCCAGCAGCGCCATCCCAGATGAAAAACTGTTTTTT
CASSAIPDEKLFF
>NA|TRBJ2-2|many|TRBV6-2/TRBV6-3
TGTGCCAGCAGTGACCCCCAGGAGTTCACCGGGGAGCTGTTTTTT
CASSDPQEFTGELFF
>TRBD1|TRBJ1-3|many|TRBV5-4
TGTGCCAGCAGCCGGGACAGGGCGCCGATAAACTCTGGAAACACCATATATTTT
CASSRDRAPINSGNTIYF
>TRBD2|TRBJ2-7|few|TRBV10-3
TGTGCCATCAGTGGATTGAAAGCGGGGGGGCCCGGCGAGCAGTACTTC
CAISGLKAGGPGEQYF
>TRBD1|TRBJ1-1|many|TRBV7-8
TGTGCCAGCAGCTTAGATATCGGGACAGGGGGCGCGGGTGAAGCTTTCTTT
CASSLDIGTGGAGEAFF
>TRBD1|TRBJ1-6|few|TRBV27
TGTGCCAGCAGTCCCCGACAGGGGAATAATTCACCCCTCCACTTT
CASSPRQGNNSPLHF
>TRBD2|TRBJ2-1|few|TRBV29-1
TGCAGCGTCGGCGTGCGGGGGGCTTACAATGAGCAGTTCTTC
CSVGVRGAYNEQFF
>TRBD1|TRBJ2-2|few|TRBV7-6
TGTGCCAGCAGCCTCGGGACAGGGATAGAGACATCGGAGCTGTTTTTT
CASSLGTGIETSELFF
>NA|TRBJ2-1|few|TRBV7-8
TGTGCCAGCAGCTTAGCGGGGACGGAGCAGTTCTTC
CASSLAGTEQFF
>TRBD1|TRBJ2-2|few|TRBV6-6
TGTGCCAGCCTGCGACAGGGGAGTTCTAACGGGGAGCTGTTTTTT
CASLRQGSSNGELFF
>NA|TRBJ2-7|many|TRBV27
TGTGCCAGCAGTTCAAACACCGTGGGGGTGCCCTACGAGCAGTACTTC
CASSSNTVGVPYEQYF
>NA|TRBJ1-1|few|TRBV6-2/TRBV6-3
TGTGCCAGCAGTTCAGGAGAGTGGACTGAAGCTTTCTTT
CASSSGEWTEAFF
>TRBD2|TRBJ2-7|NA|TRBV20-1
TGCAGTGCTAGAACCCTCACCGGGACTAGCGGTAGCTCCTACGAGCAGTACTTC
CSARTLTGTSGSSYEQYF
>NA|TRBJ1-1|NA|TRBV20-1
TGCAGTGCTAGAGACACAGGGAGTTGGGGACACACTGAAGCTTTCTTT
CSARDTGSWGHTEAFF
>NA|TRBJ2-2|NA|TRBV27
TGTGCCAGCAGCCCGGAGGAGTGGGGCGGGGAGCTGTTTTTT
CASSPEEWGGELFF
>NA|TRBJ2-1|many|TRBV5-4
TGTGCCAGCAGCACCCAGACTAGTTACAATGAGCAGTTCTTC
CASSTQTSYNEQFF
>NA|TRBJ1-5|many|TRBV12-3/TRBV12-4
TGTGCCAGCAGTTTAGGACACGGGAGTAAGAAGCCCCAGCATTTT
CASSLGHGSKKPQHF
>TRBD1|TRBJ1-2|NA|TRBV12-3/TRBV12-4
TGTGCCAGCAGTTCTGACAGGGCCTTTAACTATGGCTACACCTTC
CASSSDRAFNYGYTF
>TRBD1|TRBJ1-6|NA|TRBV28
TGTGCCAGCAGTTCCTCCGGGACAGGGACACCCTATAATTCACCCCTCCACTTT
CASSSSGTGTPYNSPLHF
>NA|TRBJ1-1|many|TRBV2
TGTGCCAGCAGAGCGGGGGAGTCGGCTGAAGCTTTCTTT
CASRAGESAEAFF
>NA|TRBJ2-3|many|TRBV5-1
TGCGCCAGCAGGCCCGGCGGACAGACTACAGATACGCAGTATTTT
CASRPGGQTTDTQYF
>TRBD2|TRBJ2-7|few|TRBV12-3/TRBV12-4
TGTGCCAGCAGCACAGGCCGGGGGGCCTACGAGCAGTACTTC
CASSTGRGAYEQYF
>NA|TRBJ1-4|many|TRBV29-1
TGCAGCGTTCAAGACGACTGGAAACAGGGAAAACTGTTTTTT
CSVQDDWKQGKLFF
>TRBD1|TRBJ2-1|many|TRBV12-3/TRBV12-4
TGTGCCAGCAGTCCGGGACAGGGGGACAGCTCCTACAATGAGCAGTTCTTC
CASSPGQGDSSYNEQFF
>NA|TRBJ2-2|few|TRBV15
TGTGCCACCAGCAGAGTGGGGGGATTAAACGGGGAGCTGTTTTTT
CATSRVGGLNGELFF
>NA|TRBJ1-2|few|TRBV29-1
TGCAGCGTCGTGCTACGGACCGGGACGGCTAACTATGGCTACACCTTC
CSVVLRTGTANYGYTF
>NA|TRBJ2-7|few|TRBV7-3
TGTGCCAGCAGCTCCACGGTCCAGGGGAAGCAGTACTTC
CASSSTVQGKQYF
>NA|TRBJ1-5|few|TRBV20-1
TGCAGTGCTAGAGGGGCAGGGGACTATCAGCCCCAGCATTTT
CSARGAGDYQPQHF
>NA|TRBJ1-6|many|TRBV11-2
TGTGCCAGCAGCCCCCGAGGGGCAGTTAATTCACCCCTCCACTTT
CASSPRGAVNSPLHF